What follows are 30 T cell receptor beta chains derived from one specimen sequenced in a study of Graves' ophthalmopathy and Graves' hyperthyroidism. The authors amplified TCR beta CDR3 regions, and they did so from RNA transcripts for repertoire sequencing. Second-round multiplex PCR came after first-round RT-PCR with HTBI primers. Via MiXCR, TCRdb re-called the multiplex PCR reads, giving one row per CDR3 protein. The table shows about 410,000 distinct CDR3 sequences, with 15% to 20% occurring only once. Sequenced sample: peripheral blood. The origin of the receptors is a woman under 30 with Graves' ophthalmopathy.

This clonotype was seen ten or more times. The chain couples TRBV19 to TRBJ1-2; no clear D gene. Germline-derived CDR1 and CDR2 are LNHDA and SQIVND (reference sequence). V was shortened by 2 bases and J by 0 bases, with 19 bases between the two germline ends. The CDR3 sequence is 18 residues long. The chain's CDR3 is CASSITAAPNFPNYGYTF. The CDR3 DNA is TGTGCCAGTAGTATAACGGCGGCGCCCAATTTTCCTAACTATGGCTACACCTTC.

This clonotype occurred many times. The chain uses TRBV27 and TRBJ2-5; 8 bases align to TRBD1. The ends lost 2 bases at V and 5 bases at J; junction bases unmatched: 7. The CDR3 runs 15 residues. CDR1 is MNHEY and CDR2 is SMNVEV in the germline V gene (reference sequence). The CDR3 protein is CASSLTGQGWETQYF. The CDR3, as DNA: TGTGCCAGCAGTTTAACAGGACAGGGATGGGAGACCCAGTACTTC.

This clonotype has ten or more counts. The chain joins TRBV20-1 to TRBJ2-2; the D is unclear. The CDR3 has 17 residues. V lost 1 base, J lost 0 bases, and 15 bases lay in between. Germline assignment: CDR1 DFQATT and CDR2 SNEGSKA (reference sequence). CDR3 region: CSARVRWAGPNTGELFF. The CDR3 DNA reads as TGCAGTGCTAGAGTAAGGTGGGCAGGCCCGAACACCGGGGAGCTGTTTTTT.

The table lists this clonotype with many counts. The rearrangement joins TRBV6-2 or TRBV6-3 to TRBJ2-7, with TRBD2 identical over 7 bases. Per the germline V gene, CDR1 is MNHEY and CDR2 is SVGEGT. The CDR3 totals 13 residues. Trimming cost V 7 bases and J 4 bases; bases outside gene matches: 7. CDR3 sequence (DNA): TGTGCCAGCACACAAGCGGGGCGGTACGAGCAGTACTTC. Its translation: CASTQAGRYEQYF.

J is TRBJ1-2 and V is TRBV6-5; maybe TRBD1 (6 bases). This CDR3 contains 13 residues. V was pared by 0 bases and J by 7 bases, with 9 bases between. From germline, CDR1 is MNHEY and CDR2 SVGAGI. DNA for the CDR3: TGTGCCAGCAGTTACTCGCAGGGGCTTGGCTACACCTTC. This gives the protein CASSYSQGLGYTF.

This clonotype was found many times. The DNA of the CDR3 is TGTGCCTGGAGTCCGGCAGGGCCTGAAGCTTTCTTT. Its protein product is CAWSPAGPEAFF. The chain recombines TRBV30 with TRBJ1-1; TRBD1 might be the D (5 bases). V dropped 2 bases and J dropped 6 bases, with 10 bases sitting between them. Germline CDR1 and CDR2: GTSNPN and SVGIG (reference sequence). CDR3 size: 12 residues.

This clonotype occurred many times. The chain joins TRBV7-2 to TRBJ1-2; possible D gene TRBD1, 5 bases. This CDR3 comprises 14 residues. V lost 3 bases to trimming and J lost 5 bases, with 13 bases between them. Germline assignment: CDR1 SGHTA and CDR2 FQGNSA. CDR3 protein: CASSFGDPAYGYTF. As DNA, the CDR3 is TGTGCCAGCAGCTTTGGGGACCCCGCTTATGGCTACACCTTC.

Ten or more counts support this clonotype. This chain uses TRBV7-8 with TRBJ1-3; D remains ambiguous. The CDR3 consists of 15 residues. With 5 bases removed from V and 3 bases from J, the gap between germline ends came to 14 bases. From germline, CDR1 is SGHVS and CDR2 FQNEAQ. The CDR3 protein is CASSPSATGGNTIYF. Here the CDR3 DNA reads TGTGCCAGCAGCCCCTCGGCCACGGGTGGAAACACCATATATTTT.

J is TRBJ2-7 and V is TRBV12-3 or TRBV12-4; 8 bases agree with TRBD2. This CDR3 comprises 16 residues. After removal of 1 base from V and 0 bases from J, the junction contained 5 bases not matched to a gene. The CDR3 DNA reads TGTGCCAGCAGTTTAGGTGGCGGGAGGAGCTCCTACGAGCAGTACTTC. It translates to CASSLGGGRSSYEQYF.

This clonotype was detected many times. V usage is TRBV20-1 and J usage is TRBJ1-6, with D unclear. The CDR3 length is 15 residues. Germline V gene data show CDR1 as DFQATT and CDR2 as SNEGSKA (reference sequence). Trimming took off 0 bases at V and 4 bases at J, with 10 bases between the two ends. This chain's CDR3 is CSARDQAGYNSPLHF. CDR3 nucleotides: TGCAGTGCTAGAGATCAAGCGGGTTATAATTCACCCCTCCACTTT.

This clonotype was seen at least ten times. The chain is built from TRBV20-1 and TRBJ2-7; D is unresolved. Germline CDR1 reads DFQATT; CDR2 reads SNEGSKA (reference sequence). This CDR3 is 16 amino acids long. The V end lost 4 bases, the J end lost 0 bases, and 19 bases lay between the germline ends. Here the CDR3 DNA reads TGCAGTGCTACGTATCCACCTCCAATGAGCTCCTACGAGCAGTACTTC. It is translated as CSATYPPPMSSYEQYF.

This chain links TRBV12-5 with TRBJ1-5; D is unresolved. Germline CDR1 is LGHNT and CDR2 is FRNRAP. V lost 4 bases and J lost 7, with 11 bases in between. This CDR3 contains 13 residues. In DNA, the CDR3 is TGTGCTAGTGGTTACAATACTGGCCAGCCCCAGCATTTT. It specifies CASGYNTGQPQHF. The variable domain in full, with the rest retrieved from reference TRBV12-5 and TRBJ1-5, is DARVTQTPRHKVTEMGQEVTMRCQPILGHNTVFWYRQTMMQGLELLAYFRNRAPLDDSGMPKDRFSAEMPDATLATLKIQPSEPRDSAVYFCASGYNTGQPQHFGDGTRLSIL.

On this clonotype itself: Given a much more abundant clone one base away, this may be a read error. The CDR3 sequence is CASSHRDRGRNRPQHF. CDR3 bases: TGTGCCAGCTCGCACCGGGACAGGGGACGCAATCGGCCCCAGCATTTT. The V and J genes are TRBV18 and TRBJ1-5; 10 bases map to TRBD1. Germline V gene data show CDR1 as KGHSH and CDR2 as LQKENI. This CDR3 contains 16 residues.

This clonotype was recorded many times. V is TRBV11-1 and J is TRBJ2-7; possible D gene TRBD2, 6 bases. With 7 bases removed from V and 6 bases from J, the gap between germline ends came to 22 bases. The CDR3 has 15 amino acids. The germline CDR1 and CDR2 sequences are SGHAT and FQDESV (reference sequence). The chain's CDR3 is CASTEGTGRTSEQYF. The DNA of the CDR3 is TGTGCCAGCACCGAAGGGACCGGGAGAACATCCGAGCAGTACTTC.

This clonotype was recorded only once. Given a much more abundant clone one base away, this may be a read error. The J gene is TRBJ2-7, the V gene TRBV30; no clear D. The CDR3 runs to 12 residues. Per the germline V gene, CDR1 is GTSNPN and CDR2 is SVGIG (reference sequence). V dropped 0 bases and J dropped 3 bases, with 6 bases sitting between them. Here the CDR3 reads CAWSVNGYEQYF. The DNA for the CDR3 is TGTGCCTGGAGTGTAAACGGCTACGAGCAGTACTTC.

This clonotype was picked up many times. The CDR3 nucleotides are TGTGCCAGCAGTCTCAATCGCTGGATCTGGGCGAACACTGAAGCTTTCTTT. It translates to CASSLNRWIWANTEAFF. The chain links TRBV12-3 or TRBV12-4 to TRBJ1-1, with D hard to call. The CDR3 length is 17 residues. Trimming took 5 bases from V and 1 from J, leaving 20 bases between them.

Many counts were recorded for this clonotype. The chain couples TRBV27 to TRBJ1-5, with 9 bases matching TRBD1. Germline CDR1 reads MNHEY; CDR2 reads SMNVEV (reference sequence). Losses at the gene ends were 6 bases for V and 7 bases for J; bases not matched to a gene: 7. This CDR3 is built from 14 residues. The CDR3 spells CASRTGGLGQPQHF. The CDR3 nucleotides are TGTGCCAGCAGGACAGGGGGTCTTGGCCAGCCCCAGCATTTT.

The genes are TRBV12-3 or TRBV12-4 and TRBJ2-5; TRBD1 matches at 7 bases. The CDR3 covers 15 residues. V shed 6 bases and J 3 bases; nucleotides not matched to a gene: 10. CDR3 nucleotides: TGTGCCAGCAGCTCAACCGGGACAGAGAAAGAGACCCAGTACTTC. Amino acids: CASSSTGTEKETQYF.

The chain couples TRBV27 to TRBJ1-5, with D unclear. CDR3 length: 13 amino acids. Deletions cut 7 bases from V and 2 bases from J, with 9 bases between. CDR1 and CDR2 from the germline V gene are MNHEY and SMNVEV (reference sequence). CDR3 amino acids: CASTGRGNQPQHF. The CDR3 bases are TGTGCCAGCACAGGAAGAGGCAATCAGCCCCAGCATTTT.

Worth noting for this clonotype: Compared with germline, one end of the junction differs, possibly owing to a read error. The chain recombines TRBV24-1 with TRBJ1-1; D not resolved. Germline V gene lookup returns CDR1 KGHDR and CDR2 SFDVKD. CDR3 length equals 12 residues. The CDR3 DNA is TGTGCCAGCAGTTTATCGGCAGTTCGAGCTTTCTTT. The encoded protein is CASSLSAVRAFF.

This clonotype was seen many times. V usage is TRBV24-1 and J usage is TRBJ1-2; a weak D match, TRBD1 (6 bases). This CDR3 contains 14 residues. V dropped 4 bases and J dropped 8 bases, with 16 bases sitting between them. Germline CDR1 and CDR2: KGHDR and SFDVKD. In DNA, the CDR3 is TGTGCCACCAGTGACCGCACAGGGTTTAGGGGCTACACCTTC. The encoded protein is CATSDRTGFRGYTF.

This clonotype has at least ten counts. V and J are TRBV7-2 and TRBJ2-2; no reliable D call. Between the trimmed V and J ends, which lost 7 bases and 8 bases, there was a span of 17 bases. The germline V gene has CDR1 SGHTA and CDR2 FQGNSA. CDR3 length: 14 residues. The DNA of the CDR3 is TGTGCCAGCACCATGGGCCCTGCGTCGGGGGAGCTGTTTTTT. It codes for CASTMGPASGELFF. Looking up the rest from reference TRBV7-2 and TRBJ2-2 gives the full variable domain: GAGVSQSPSNKVTEKGKDVELRCDPISGHTALYWYRQSLGQGLEFLIYFQGNSAPDKSGLPSDRFSAERTGGSVSTLTIQRTQQEDSAVYLCASTMGPASGELFFGEGSRLTVL.

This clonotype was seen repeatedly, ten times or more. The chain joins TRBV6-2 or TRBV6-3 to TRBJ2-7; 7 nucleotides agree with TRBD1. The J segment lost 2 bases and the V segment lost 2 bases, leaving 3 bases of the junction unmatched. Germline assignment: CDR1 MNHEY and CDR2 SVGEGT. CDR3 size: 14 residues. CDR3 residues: CASSYRQGTYEQYF. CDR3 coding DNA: TGTGCCAGCAGTTACCGACAGGGTACCTACGAGCAGTACTTC.

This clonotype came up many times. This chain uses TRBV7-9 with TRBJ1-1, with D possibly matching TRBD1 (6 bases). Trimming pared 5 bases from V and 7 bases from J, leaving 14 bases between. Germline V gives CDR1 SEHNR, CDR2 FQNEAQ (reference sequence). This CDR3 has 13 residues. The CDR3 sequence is CASSPQGRGEAFF. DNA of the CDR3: TGTGCCAGCAGCCCCCAGGGGCGAGGTGAAGCTTTCTTT.

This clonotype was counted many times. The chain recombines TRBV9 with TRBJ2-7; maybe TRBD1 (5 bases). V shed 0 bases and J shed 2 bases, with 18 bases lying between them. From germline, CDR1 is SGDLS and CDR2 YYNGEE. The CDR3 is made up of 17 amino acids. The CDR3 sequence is CASSVGLGQDIPYEQYF. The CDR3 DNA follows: TGTGCCAGCAGCGTAGGATTAGGGCAGGACATTCCCTACGAGCAGTACTTC.

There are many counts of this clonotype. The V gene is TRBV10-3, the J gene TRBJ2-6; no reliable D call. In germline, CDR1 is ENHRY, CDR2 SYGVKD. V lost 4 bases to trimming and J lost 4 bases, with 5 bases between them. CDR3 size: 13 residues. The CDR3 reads CAISASGANVLTF. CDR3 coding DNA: TGTGCCATCAGTGCTTCGGGGGCCAACGTCCTGACTTTC.

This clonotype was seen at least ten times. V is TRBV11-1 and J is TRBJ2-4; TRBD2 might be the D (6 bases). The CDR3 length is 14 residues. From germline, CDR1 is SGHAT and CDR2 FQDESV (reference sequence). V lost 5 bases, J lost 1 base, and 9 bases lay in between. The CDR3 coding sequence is TGTGCCAGCAGCCAACGGGGGGCCAAAAACATTCAGTACTTC. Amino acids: CASSQRGAKNIQYF.

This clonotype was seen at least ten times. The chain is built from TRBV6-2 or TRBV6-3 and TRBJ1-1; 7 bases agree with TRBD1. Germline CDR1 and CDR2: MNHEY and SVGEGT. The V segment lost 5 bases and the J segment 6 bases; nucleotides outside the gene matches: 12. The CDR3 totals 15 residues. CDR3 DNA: TGTGCCAGCAGTGACACTCACGGGACAGCATCTGAAGCTTTCTTT. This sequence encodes CASSDTHGTASEAFF.

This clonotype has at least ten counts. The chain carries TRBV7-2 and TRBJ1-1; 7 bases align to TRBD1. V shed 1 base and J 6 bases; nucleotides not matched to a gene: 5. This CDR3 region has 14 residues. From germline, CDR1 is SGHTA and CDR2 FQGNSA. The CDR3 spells CASSLDQQGAEAFF. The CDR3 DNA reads TGTGCCAGCAGCTTAGACCAGCAGGGGGCTGAAGCTTTCTTT.

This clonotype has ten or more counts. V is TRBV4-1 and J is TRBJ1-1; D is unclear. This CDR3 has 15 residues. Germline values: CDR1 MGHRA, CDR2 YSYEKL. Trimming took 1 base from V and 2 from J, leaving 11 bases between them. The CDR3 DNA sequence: TGCGCCAGCAGCCAAGTTCGAGGGAGTAACACTGAAGCTTTCTTT. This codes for CASSQVRGSNTEAFF.